The T cell receptor beta chain described here comes from a study of identical twins. Study-wide results and caveats: For monozygotic twins, models underestimated out-of-frame TCR alpha sharing. Possibly, invariant MAIT and iNKT cells partly confounded zero-insertion analyses. These conclusions were based on statistical analysis (cross-sectional, not following the same donors).

The CDR3 is made up of 16 amino acids. Trimming took 1 base from V and 4 from J, leaving 17 bases between them. TCRdb passed the 5' RACE reads through MiXCR, listing each CDR3 protein once. This sample has about 530,000 distinct CDR3 sequences, with around 15% found just once. Comments on this clonotype: No antigen is known for it.

The same data also contributed to another study, on yellow fever vaccine responses in identical twins.

This rearrangement joins TRBV12-3 or TRBV12-4 to TRBJ2-7, with D possibly matching TRBD1 (8 bases). The sequence was obtained from a woman aged 18 to 35 in good health. The sample taken for sequencing was CD4+ T cells sorted from blood. The CDR3 spells CASSLGTGGGRYEQYF. DNA of the CDR3: TGTGCCAGCAGTTTAGGAACAGGGGGGGGGAGGTACGAGCAGTACTTC.